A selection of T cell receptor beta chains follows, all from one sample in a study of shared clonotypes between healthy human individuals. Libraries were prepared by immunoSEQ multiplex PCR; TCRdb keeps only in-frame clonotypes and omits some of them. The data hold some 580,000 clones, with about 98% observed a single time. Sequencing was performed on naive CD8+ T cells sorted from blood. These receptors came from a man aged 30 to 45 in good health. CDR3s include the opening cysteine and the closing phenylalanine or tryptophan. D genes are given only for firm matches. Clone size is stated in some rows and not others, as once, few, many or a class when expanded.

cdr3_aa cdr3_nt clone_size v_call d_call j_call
CASSAKIGYTF TGTGCCAGCAGCGCCAAGATTGGCTACACCTTC few TRBV9 . TRBJ1-2
CSTDRGDTEAFF TGCAGCACCGACAGGGGGGACACTGAAGCTTTCTTT . TRBV29-1 TRBD1 TRBJ1-1
CASTPQAGSYEQYF TGTGCCAGTACCCCTCAGGCAGGGTCCTACGAGCAGTACTTC . TRBV19 . TRBJ2-7
CSVDKLGELFF TGCAGCGTTGACAAACTCGGGGAGCTGTTTTTT . TRBV29-1 . TRBJ2-2
CASSSGTSGGLLEQYF TGTGCCAGCAGCTCCGGGACTAGCGGGGGACTCCTTGAGCAGTACTTC . TRBV7-9 TRBD2 TRBJ2-7
CASRTNQPQHF TGTGCCAGCAGGACGAATCAGCCCCAGCATTTT . TRBV28 . TRBJ1-5
CASSLSETLQETQYF TGTGCCAGCAGTTTATCCGAGACCCTACAAGAGACCCAGTACTTC . TRBV27 . TRBJ2-5
CASSFRNQPQHF TGTGCCAGCAGTTTCAGGAATCAGCCCCAGCATTTT . TRBV27 . TRBJ1-5
CASGPIGSFEQYF TGTGCCAGCGGGCCTATCGGGTCCTTCGAGCAGTACTTC . TRBV7-9 . TRBJ2-7
CASSDPLLPGPSPYNEQFF TGTGCCAGCAGCGATCCCCTCCTACCGGGACCTTCCCCTTACAATGAGCAGTTCTTC . TRBV9 . TRBJ2-1
CASSFGRSYPLNTEAFF TGTGCCAGCAGTTTCGGGCGGTCATATCCTCTGAACACTGAAGCTTTCTTT . TRBV27 . TRBJ1-1
CASSVYGGSTDTQYF TGTGCCAGCAGCGTGTATGGTGGCAGCACAGATACGCAGTATTTT . TRBV9 . TRBJ2-3
CASSPTGSGEKLFF TGTGCCAGCAGTCCGACAGGGTCGGGGGAAAAACTGTTTTTT . TRBV6-5 TRBD1 TRBJ1-4
CAWRPTGVYTEAFF TGTGCCTGGAGGCCTACAGGGGTTTACACTGAAGCTTTCTTT . TRBV30 TRBD1 TRBJ1-1
CASSFPREVKSETQYF TGTGCCAGCAGCTTTCCCAGGGAGGTAAAATCGGAGACCCAGTACTTC . TRBV14 . TRBJ2-5
CASREGLGTVNEQFF TGCGCCAGCAGAGAGGGACTAGGGACGGTCAATGAGCAGTTCTTC . TRBV5-1 TRBD2 TRBJ2-1
CAWSAPSGGSYNEQFF TGTGCCTGGAGTGCTCCTAGCGGGGGCTCCTACAATGAGCAGTTCTTC . TRBV30 TRBD2 TRBJ2-1
CASSLAWDRLSYEQYF TGTGCCAGCAGCCTCGCCTGGGATAGACTCTCCTACGAGCAGTACTTC . TRBV5-4 . TRBJ2-7
CASSVGKGPSTDTQYF TGTGCCAGCAGCGTAGGTAAGGGGCCAAGCACAGATACGCAGTATTTT . TRBV9 . TRBJ2-3
CATVKWKDTEAFF TGTGCCACCGTGAAATGGAAGGATACTGAAGCTTTCTTT . TRBV2 . TRBJ1-1
CASSPTGQGRVEAFF TGTGCCAGCAGCCCCACCGGACAGGGCAGAGTTGAAGCTTTCTTT once TRBV7-9 TRBD1 TRBJ1-1
CAWSLGGNEQFF TGTGCCTGGTCTTTGGGGGGCAATGAGCAGTTCTTC . TRBV30 . TRBJ2-1
CASSSPGGNYGYTF TGTGCCAGCAGCTCCCCGGGGGGAAACTATGGCTACACCTTC . TRBV5-5 . TRBJ1-2
CSVVRNEQFF TGCAGCGTTGTGAGGAATGAGCAGTTCTTC once TRBV29-1 . TRBJ2-1
CASSQVGGPEQYF TGCGCCAGCAGCCAAGTCGGGGGTCCCGAGCAGTACTTC . TRBV4-1 . TRBJ2-7
CASSIVPYEQYF TGTGCCAGCAGTATCGTCCCCTACGAGCAGTACTTC . TRBV6-5 . TRBJ2-7
CASSKGDREATGELFF TGTGCCAGCAGCAAAGGGGACAGGGAGGCCACCGGGGAGCTGTTTTTT . TRBV21-1 . TRBJ2-2
CASAPGLGPHEQFF TGTGCCAGCGCTCCCGGACTGGGTCCTCATGAGCAGTTCTTC . TRBV27 . TRBJ2-1
CASSYSRPDSYEQYF TGTGCCAGCAGTTACTCGAGGCCGGATTCCTACGAGCAGTACTTC . TRBV6-6 . TRBJ2-7
CASSYTTGFSYEQYF TGTGCCAGCAGTTACACAACAGGGTTCTCCTACGAGCAGTACTTC . TRBV6-5 . TRBJ2-7
CAISGASPASTEAFF TGTGCCATCAGTGGGGCATCACCCGCGAGCACTGAAGCTTTCTTT . TRBV10-3 . TRBJ1-1
CASSLGGTGVNTEAFF TGTGCCAGCAGCTTGGGAGGGACAGGGGTTAACACTGAAGCTTTCTTT . TRBV5-4 TRBD1 TRBJ1-1
CASRAPTGNEQFF TGTGCCAGCAGGGCCCCAACGGGCAATGAGCAGTTCTTC . TRBV7-9 . TRBJ2-1
CASSQDPGSAGLGQFF TGCGCCAGCAGCCAAGATCCGGGTAGCGCCGGCCTGGGGCAGTTCTTC . TRBV4-1 . TRBJ2-1
CASSLPAGGSDTQYF TGTGCCAGCAGCTTACCAGCGGGAGGATCAGATACGCAGTATTTT . TRBV7-9 TRBD2 TRBJ2-3
CASSSRPSSYNEQFF TGTGCCAGCAGCTCGAGGCCGAGCTCCTACAATGAGCAGTTCTTC . TRBV9 . TRBJ2-1
CASSFPVLGRVEVNYGYTF TGTGCCAGCAGTTTTCCGGTGCTGGGACGGGTTGAGGTAAACTATGGCTACACCTTC . TRBV28 . TRBJ1-2
CASLSLHRRGIANYGYTF TGCGCCAGTTTATCCCTGCATAGGAGGGGGATAGCTAACTATGGCTACACCTTC . TRBV10-1 . TRBJ1-2
CAIGRTGADTQYF TGTGCCATCGGAAGGACAGGGGCAGATACGCAGTATTTT . TRBV10-3 TRBD1 TRBJ2-3
CASNRGWRDTDTQYF TGTGCCAGCAATCGTGGTTGGCGGGACACAGATACGCAGTATTTT . TRBV25-1 . TRBJ2-3
CASSLRESYEQYF TGTGCCAGCAGCTTGCGGGAGTCGTACGAGCAGTACTTC once TRBV5-8 . TRBJ2-7
CASSLVVGTEAFF TGTGCCAGCAGCTTGGTCGTTGGGACTGAAGCTTTCTTT . TRBV5-8 . TRBJ1-1